This is a list of T cell receptor beta chains from one sample in a study of cytotoxic CD8 clonotypes in ibrutinib-treated CLL. Some clones are missing from TCRdb's copy, which holds only in-frame ones; the method was immunoSEQ multiplex PCR. Here the sample spans more than 300,000 clones, around four fifths being singletons. Material: PBMCs, obtained before ibrutinib treatment. These receptors came from a human donor with chronic lymphocytic leukemia. The CDR3 runs from the conserved cysteine through the conserved F or W. The D gene is left open where the match is weak. Only part of the rows carry a size: once, few, many, or a class if the clone is expanded.

clone size: NA; J gene: TRBJ2-2; V gene: TRBV6-1; D gene: NA; CDR3 protein: CASSVQAANTGELFF; CDR3 DNA: TGTGCCAGCAGTGTCCAGGCAGCGAACACCGGGGAGCTGTTTTTT
clone size: few; J gene: TRBJ2-1; V gene: TRBV4-2; D gene: NA; CDR3 protein: CASSLTPYNEQFF; CDR3 DNA: TGTGCCAGCAGCCTGACACCTTACAATGAGCAGTTCTTC
clone size: NA; J gene: TRBJ2-1; V gene: TRBV2; D gene: TRBD2; CDR3 protein: CASTAPTSGSYEQFF; CDR3 DNA: TGTGCCAGCACCGCCCCAACTAGCGGGAGCTATGAGCAGTTCTTC
clone size: NA; J gene: TRBJ2-1; V gene: TRBV4-3; D gene: NA; CDR3 protein: CASSQGLAVNNEQFF; CDR3 DNA: TGCGCCAGCAGCCAGGGGTTAGCGGTGAACAATGAGCAGTTCTTC
clone size: NA; J gene: TRBJ1-3; V gene: TRBV4-1; D gene: NA; CDR3 protein: CASSRPGPRNTIYF; CDR3 DNA: TGCGCCAGCAGTCGTCCGGGGCCCCGAAACACCATATATTTT
clone size: once; J gene: TRBJ1-2; V gene: TRBV4-1; D gene: NA; CDR3 protein: CASSQWTAANYGYTF; CDR3 DNA: TGCGCCAGCAGCCAATGGACAGCGGCTAACTATGGCTACACCTTC
clone size: NA; J gene: TRBJ1-3; V gene: TRBV9; D gene: TRBD1; CDR3 protein: CASSAAGGTGNTIYF; CDR3 DNA: TGTGCCAGCAGCGCGGCAGGGGGGACAGGAAACACCATATATTTT
clone size: NA; J gene: TRBJ2-7; V gene: TRBV11-1; D gene: NA; CDR3 protein: CASSSRTVHYEQYF; CDR3 DNA: TGTGCCAGCAGCTCTAGGACCGTGCACTACGAGCAGTACTTC
clone size: NA; J gene: TRBJ2-3; V gene: TRBV6-4; D gene: NA; CDR3 protein: CASSKEHTDTQYF; CDR3 DNA: TGTGCCAGCAGTAAAGAGCACACAGATACGCAGTATTTT
clone size: NA; J gene: TRBJ1-5; V gene: TRBV19; D gene: NA; CDR3 protein: CASSLGDSNQPQHF; CDR3 DNA: TGTGCCAGTAGTTTGGGGGATAGCAATCAGCCCCAGCATTTT
clone size: NA; J gene: TRBJ2-7; V gene: TRBV29-1; D gene: TRBD1; CDR3 protein: CSGGQGEIEQYF; CDR3 DNA: TGCAGCGGGGGACAGGGAGAGATCGAGCAGTACTTC
clone size: NA; J gene: TRBJ1-1; V gene: TRBV6-5; D gene: TRBD1; CDR3 protein: CASSYDVQGDTEAFF; CDR3 DNA: TGTGCCAGCAGTTACGATGTACAGGGGGACACTGAAGCTTTCTTT
clone size: NA; J gene: TRBJ2-2; V gene: TRBV19; D gene: TRBD2; CDR3 protein: CASSKGLEWELFF; CDR3 DNA: TGTGCCAGTAGTAAAGGACTAGAATGGGAGCTGTTTTTT
clone size: NA; J gene: TRBJ2-4; V gene: TRBV16; D gene: TRBD2; CDR3 protein: CASSLGLAGVLGVAKNIQYF; CDR3 DNA: TGTGCCAGCAGCCTTGGACTAGCGGGAGTTCTGGGAGTGGCCAAAAACATTCAGTACTTC
clone size: NA; J gene: TRBJ2-5; V gene: TRBV28; D gene: TRBD2; CDR3 protein: CASREAASGSFLETQYF; CDR3 DNA: TGTGCCAGCAGAGAGGCGGCTAGCGGGAGTTTTTTAGAGACCCAGTACTTC
clone size: NA; J gene: TRBJ1-5; V gene: TRBV6-5; D gene: NA; CDR3 protein: CASSGDLGVQPQHF; CDR3 DNA: TGTGCCAGCAGTGGAGACCTGGGGGTTCAGCCCCAGCATTTT
clone size: NA; J gene: TRBJ2-1; V gene: TRBV23-1; D gene: TRBD2; CDR3 protein: CASRRVTSGRGSEQFF; CDR3 DNA: TGCGCCAGCAGGCGGGTTACTAGCGGGAGGGGAAGTGAGCAGTTCTTC
clone size: many; J gene: TRBJ2-7; V gene: TRBV7-9; D gene: NA; CDR3 protein: CASSSTLRNSYEQYF; CDR3 DNA: TGTGCCAGCAGCTCAACCCTCAGGAACTCCTACGAGCAGTACTTC
clone size: NA; J gene: TRBJ2-4; V gene: TRBV6-1; D gene: TRBD1; CDR3 protein: CASSRRDREQNIQYF; CDR3 DNA: TGTGCCAGCAGTCGGAGGGACAGGGAGCAAAACATTCAGTACTTC
clone size: NA; J gene: TRBJ2-1; V gene: TRBV5-4; D gene: TRBD2; CDR3 protein: CASSLWVGPGTSGRYNEQFF; CDR3 DNA: TGTGCCAGCAGCTTATGGGTTGGGCCCGGGACTAGCGGGAGGTACAATGAGCAGTTCTTC
clone size: few; J gene: TRBJ2-7; V gene: TRBV2; D gene: TRBD1; CDR3 protein: CASRTTGVYEQYF; CDR3 DNA: TGTGCCAGCAGGACCACAGGGGTCTACGAGCAGTACTTC
clone size: NA; J gene: TRBJ1-4; V gene: TRBV5-8; D gene: TRBD1; CDR3 protein: CASSRGQVNNEKLFF; CDR3 DNA: TGTGCCAGCAGCCGGGGACAGGTGAATAATGAAAAACTGTTTTTT
clone size: NA; J gene: TRBJ1-1; V gene: TRBV6-5; D gene: NA; CDR3 protein: CASSTGQMTEAFF; CDR3 DNA: TGTGCCAGCAGTACCGGACAGATGACTGAAGCTTTCTTT
clone size: once; J gene: TRBJ2-1; V gene: TRBV27; D gene: TRBD1; CDR3 protein: CASSLVRGLFNEQFF; CDR3 DNA: TGTGCCAGCAGTTTGGTCAGGGGGTTATTCAATGAGCAGTTCTTC
clone size: NA; J gene: TRBJ1-5; V gene: TRBV27; D gene: NA; CDR3 protein: CASSLYRGGQPQHF; CDR3 DNA: TGTGCCAGCAGTTTATATAGGGGAGGTCAGCCCCAGCATTTT
clone size: NA; J gene: TRBJ1-5; V gene: TRBV30; D gene: NA; CDR3 protein: CAWSASFSNQPQHF; CDR3 DNA: TGTGCCTGGAGTGCCAGTTTTAGCAATCAGCCCCAGCATTTT
clone size: NA; J gene: TRBJ1-3; V gene: TRBV9; D gene: NA; CDR3 protein: CASSVGHEVDTIYF; CDR3 DNA: TGTGCCAGCAGCGTAGGTCACGAAGTAGACACCATATATTTT
clone size: NA; J gene: TRBJ2-5; V gene: TRBV12-5; D gene: NA; CDR3 protein: CASADYVQETQYF; CDR3 DNA: TGTGCTAGTGCCGATTATGTCCAAGAGACCCAGTACTTC
clone size: NA; J gene: TRBJ2-1; V gene: TRBV5-1; D gene: TRBD2; CDR3 protein: CASSVQPGTSSYNEQFF; CDR3 DNA: TGCGCCAGCAGCGTACAACCCGGGACTAGCTCCTACAATGAGCAGTTCTTC
clone size: NA; J gene: TRBJ1-5; V gene: TRBV7-2; D gene: NA; CDR3 protein: CASSQSGSNQPQHF; CDR3 DNA: TGTGCCAGCAGCCAGAGCGGGAGCAATCAGCCCCAGCATTTT
clone size: few; J gene: TRBJ1-2; V gene: TRBV10-3; D gene: TRBD1; CDR3 protein: CAINDNRGGYGYTF; CDR3 DNA: TGTGCCATCAATGACAACAGGGGAGGCTATGGCTACACCTTC